The table lists the clone carrying this T cell receptor (beta chain) with a few counts. The sample is drawn from a study of human T cells and chemical hapten exposure. The CDR3 has 15 amino acids. V shed 5 bases, J shed 7 bases, and the junction held 7 bases outside the gene matches. Per germline, CDR1 SGHAT and CDR2 FQDESV (reference sequence). One entry per CDR3 protein results from TCRdb running MiXCR on the RACE reads. The sample records 150,000 to 200,000 distinct CDR3 sequences, around 15% being singletons. The sample's time point: patch test 1, 2 weeks after DPC sensitization. As for treatment: therapeutic diphenylcyclopropenone sensitization with weekly scalp DPC.

The input for sequencing was whole blood, taken in connection with sensitization to the hapten diphenylcyclopropenone (DPC). The TCR sequence derives from a woman aged 30 to 39 with alopecia areata. Some clones in this sample may be carry-over from other donors' samples. The V call is TRBV11-1, the J call TRBJ2-7; 14 bases are a match to TRBD2. In DNA form, the CDR3 reads TGTGCCAGCAGCCGACCCGGACTAGCGGGAGGAGAGCAGTACTTC. Translation: CASSRPGLAGGEQYF.